The rows below give T cell receptor beta chains drawn from one sample of a study of regulatory T cells in long-lasting Graves disease. TCRdb recomputed calls from the multiplex PCR reads with MiXCR, one row per CDR3 protein. The sample consists of about 430,000 distinct CDR3 sequences, 15% of them appearing once. These data were also filed under a second study, of T cells in Graves' hyperthyroidism and ophthalmopathy.

This specimen consisted of peripheral blood mononuclear cells (PBMCs), obtained at new diagnosis, from a patient treated with antithyroid drugs. The receptor set was obtained from a woman aged 40 to 55 with Graves disease. Each CDR3 is given with its conserved first and last residue. D genes are given only for firm matches. Clone size is stated in some rows and not others, as once, few, many or a class when expanded.

j_call d_call clone_size v_call cdr3_nt cdr3_aa
TRBJ2-2 . many TRBV10-3 TGTGCCATCAGTGAGTCGAGAGGGTTGGCGGGCGCCGGGGAGCTGTTTTTT CAISESRGLAGAGELFF
TRBJ1-2 TRBD1 . TRBV2 TGTGCCAGCAGTGAGAATCCGACAGGGGGGGGCTACACCTTC CASSENPTGGGYTF
TRBJ2-2 . many TRBV7-8 TGTGCCAGCAGCCCCGGACGGGGGAGGAACACCGGGGAGCTGTTTTTT CASSPGRGRNTGELFF
TRBJ2-7 TRBD2 . TRBV18 TGTGCCAGCTCACCATTGGGACTAGCGGGGTACGAGCAGTACTTC CASSPLGLAGYEQYF
TRBJ1-1 . many TRBV5-6 TGTGCCAGCAGCTTGCCCGGGACGGAGCTGAACACTGAAGCTTTCTTT CASSLPGTELNTEAFF
TRBJ1-4 . many TRBV20-1 TGCAGTGCTAGATCCGGCCCACGAGCTGCTAATGAAAAACTGTTTTTT CSARSGPRAANEKLFF
TRBJ2-1 . few TRBV20-1 TGCAGTGCGGTTAGCGGCTACAATGAGCAGTTCTTC CSAVSGYNEQFF
TRBJ1-1 . many TRBV12-3/TRBV12-4 TGTGCCAGCAGTGTTCAGTCTAACACTGAAGCTTTCTTT CASSVQSNTEAFF
TRBJ2-7 TRBD1 many TRBV7-8 TGTGCCAGCAGCTTAGGGGACAGATCCTACGAGCAGTACTTC CASSLGDRSYEQYF
TRBJ1-1 . many TRBV27 TGTGCCAGCAGTCCTTTCTCGTTGAACACTGAAGCTTTCTTT CASSPFSLNTEAFF
TRBJ2-1 TRBD2 few TRBV13 TGTGCCAGCCGGGCGGGAGGGCATGAGAATGAGCAGTTCTTC CASRAGGHENEQFF
TRBJ2-7 TRBD1 many TRBV24-1 TGTGCCACCAGTGAGAGGACAGGGAATACCTACGAGCAGTACTTC CATSERTGNTYEQYF
TRBJ2-5 . many TRBV18 TGTGCCAGCTCACCAAGACTCGGAAACGAAGAGACCCAGTACTTC CASSPRLGNEETQYF
TRBJ2-3 . many TRBV12-3/TRBV12-4 TGTGCCAGCAGTTCGCGGGATCCCACAGATACGCAGTATTTT CASSSRDPTDTQYF
TRBJ1-4 . many TRBV3-1 TGTGCCAGCAGCCAAGATCTACCCTCAGGGTGGGGTAATGAAAAACTGTTTTTT CASSQDLPSGWGNEKLFF
TRBJ2-7 . many TRBV3-1 TGTGCCAGCAGCCACACGGGACTCCCCTCCTACGAGCAGTACTTC CASSHTGLPSYEQYF
TRBJ2-5 . . TRBV18 TGTGCCAGCTCACCGGGAGAACAAGAGACCCAGTACTTC CASSPGEQETQYF
TRBJ2-1 . few TRBV7-9 TGTGCCAGCAGCTTACCCGGGATCGAGCAGTTCTTC CASSLPGIEQFF
TRBJ2-7 . . TRBV11-2 TGTGCCAGCAGCACAGGCACAATGTACGAGCAGTACTTC CASSTGTMYEQYF
TRBJ2-1 TRBD2 many TRBV7-9 TGTGCCAGCAGCTTAGTAGACCTAGCGGGAGCACGAACCTACAATGAGCAGTTCTTC CASSLVDLAGARTYNEQFF
TRBJ2-2 TRBD1 many TRBV30 TGTGCCTGGAGGTCGGGACAGGGCGTTACCGGGGAGCTGTTTTTT CAWRSGQGVTGELFF
TRBJ1-2 TRBD1 many TRBV7-2 TGTGCCAGCAGCTCTCCCGGGACAGGGGGCACTAGGGGAACCTTC CASSSPGTGGTRGTF
TRBJ1-1 . few TRBV10-3 TGTGCCATCAGTGATGTAGGATTGGGCACTGAAGCTTTCTTT CAISDVGLGTEAFF
TRBJ1-3 . many TRBV12-3/TRBV12-4 TGTGCCACTTCGGCAGAACTGAGCACCATATATTTT CATSAELSTIYF
TRBJ2-2 TRBD2 many TRBV20-1 TGCAGTGCCACAAGCGGGAGTAGTGTTAACGGGGAGCTGTTTTTT CSATSGSSVNGELFF
TRBJ2-3 . . TRBV4-1 TGCGCCAGCAGCCACATAGCGGTCACAGATACGCAGTATTTT CASSHIAVTDTQYF
TRBJ2-7 . . TRBV7-2 TGTGCCAGCAGCCCGGGCAGGGAGGAGGTATTCGAGCAGTACTTC CASSPGREEVFEQYF
TRBJ2-1 TRBD2 . TRBV12-3/TRBV12-4 TGTGCCGTGACTAGCGGGAGTTGGAATGAGCAGTTCTTC CAVTSGSWNEQFF
TRBJ2-7 . many TRBV2 TGTGCCAGCACCGCACTCCCAAGCCTCTACGAGCAGTACTTC CASTALPSLYEQYF
TRBJ2-7 . many TRBV6-2/TRBV6-3 TGTGCCACCTACAGCGGAAACTACGAGCAGTACTTC CATYSGNYEQYF
TRBJ2-7 . . TRBV7-3 TGTGCCAGCAGCCCGGACGGAAACTACGAGCAGTACTTC CASSPDGNYEQYF
TRBJ2-1 . few TRBV19 TGTGCCAGTAGTATAGTTCAGGGAGATGAGCAGTTCTTC CASSIVQGDEQFF
TRBJ2-7 . . TRBV25-1 TGTGCCAGCAGTGAATTAGAAGAGCAGTACTTC CASSELEEQYF
TRBJ2-5 . . TRBV25-1 TGTGCCAGCAGTGAATTTAACAACCAAGAGACCCAGTACTTC CASSEFNNQETQYF
TRBJ1-6 . . TRBV19 TGTGCCAGTAGCCAGTCCCCCGGGACACCGGATTCACCCCTCCACTTT CASSQSPGTPDSPLHF
TRBJ2-1 TRBD2 many TRBV7-6 TGTGCCAGCAGCTCGGCGGGAGAAGGCTACAATGAGCAGTTCTTC CASSSAGEGYNEQFF
TRBJ2-2 TRBD2 few TRBV15 TGTGCCACCAGCACCCTTGGGGAACTAGCGGGAGGTAACACCGGGGAGCTGGTTTTT CATSTLGELAGGNTGELVF
TRBJ2-3 . many TRBV30 TGTGCCTCCCAGAGGGGGAGGGCTAGCACAGATACGCAGTATTTT CASQRGRASTDTQYF
TRBJ2-2 TRBD1 many TRBV2 TGTGCCAGCCGGACAGGGATCACCGGGGAGCTGTTTTTT CASRTGITGELFF
TRBJ2-2 TRBD2 many TRBV24-1 TGTGCCACCAGTGATCTAGGGCGGGAGGGCCAATCCCCCCGGGAGCTGTTTTTT CATSDLGREGQSPRELFF
TRBJ1-2 . many TRBV7-8 TGTGCCAGCAGTCCAGCAAAAGGTTCCCCGTCCGGCTACACCTTC CASSPAKGSPSGYTF
TRBJ2-5 TRBD2 many TRBV12-3/TRBV12-4 TGTGCCAGCAGCGGGACTAGCGGGAGTAGGTGGGGCGAGACCCAGTACTTC CASSGTSGSRWGETQYF
TRBJ2-1 . many TRBV18 TGTGCCAGCTCAACACAACCGGGACCCAAATCCGACAATGAGCAGTTCTTC CASSTQPGPKSDNEQFF
TRBJ1-1 . few TRBV5-1 TGCGCCAGCAGCTTGCCAGAGCAGAACACTGAAGCTTTCTTT CASSLPEQNTEAFF
TRBJ2-1 TRBD2 many TRBV7-9 TGTGCCAGCAGCTTCCCCGGGGTGCAGCGGGGTTACAATGAGCAGTTCTTC CASSFPGVQRGYNEQFF
TRBJ2-1 TRBD1 many TRBV19 TGTGCCAGTAGTATAGACCCAGGACAGGTGGATGAGCAGTTCTTC CASSIDPGQVDEQFF
TRBJ2-3 . . TRBV7-2 TGTGCCAGCAGCCGCGACTACCTAAGCACAGATACGCAGTATTTT CASSRDYLSTDTQYF
TRBJ2-7 TRBD2 few TRBV6-1 TGTGCCAGCAGTGAACCGGGACTAGCGGAGAACGAGCAGTACTTC CASSEPGLAENEQYF
TRBJ2-3 TRBD2 few TRBV4-3 TGCGCCAGCAGCCAAGAACGGGAGGGCCCGGGCGGAACAGATACGCAGTATTTT CASSQEREGPGGTDTQYF
TRBJ1-6 . many TRBV10-2 TGCGCCAGCAGGATACAGGGCCAAGGATCACCCCTCCACTTT CASRIQGQGSPLHF
TRBJ1-2 . . TRBV15 TGTGCCACCAGCAGAGGTACCGTCTATGGCTACACCTTC CATSRGTVYGYTF
TRBJ2-6 TRBD2 . TRBV6-2/TRBV6-3 TGTGCCAGCAGTGAAAAAACACTAGCGGGATCTAAAGGGCTCTCTGGGGCCAACGTCCTGACTTTC CASSEKTLAGSKGLSGANVLTF
TRBJ1-1 . many TRBV2 TGTGCCAGCCGGAGGTGGGGGGTGAGGGGAGCTTTCTTT CASRRWGVRGAFF
TRBJ1-1 . few TRBV27 TGTGCCAGCAGTTTTCCAGGAGGTGAAGCTTTCTTT CASSFPGGEAFF